Listed below are T cell receptor beta chains from one sample, sequenced in a study of regulatory T cells in long-lasting Graves disease. MiXCR was run by TCRdb on the multiplex PCR reads, yielding one entry per CDR3 protein. The table shows 400,000 to 500,000 distinct CDR3 sequences, with roughly a fifth occurring only once. Source: peripheral blood mononuclear cells (PBMCs), taken when the disease was refractory, from a patient treated with antithyroid drugs. These receptors were collected from a female donor with Graves disease. Both conserved end residues are trimmed from each CDR3.

10 TRBJ2-2 TRBV2 ASTLNTGELF
12 TRBJ2-7 TRBV19 ASSIYEGPYEQY
13 TRBJ2-7 TRBV28 ARRTRVTGAYEQY
13 TRBJ2-2 TRBV7-9 ASIPGTANTGELF
13 TRBJ1-2 TRBV7-2 ASSRWVRGAYGYT
10 TRBJ2-3 TRBV28 ASSLAQSRQY
12 TRBJ2-7 TRBV7-2 ASRGQFPTYEQY
13 TRBJ1-4 TRBV19 ASSTGQGESEKLF
12 TRBJ1-2 TRBV19 ASSFAGSNYGYT
16 TRBJ1-5 TRBV28 ASSRAVGGAHRSQPQH
18 TRBJ2-5 TRBV5-4 ASSLPALRAEKRGQETQY
15 TRBJ2-5 TRBV6-5 ASSSTNAGLAGETQY
13 TRBJ2-7 TRBV6-1 ASRLGLAGGYEQY
11 TRBJ2-3 TRBV12-5 ASGLGGKDTQY
12 TRBJ2-7 TRBV28 ASSLVGGLYEQY
12 TRBJ1-5 TRBV6-2/TRBV6-3 ASSYYRGGQPQH
13 TRBJ1-5 TRBV19 ASSTARAPNQPQH
12 TRBJ1-1 TRBV20-1 SARATGTGVEAF
10 TRBJ1-3 TRBV28 ASSLTGNTIY
13 TRBJ2-3 TRBV7-2 ASSLVMGFTDTQY
12 TRBJ1-1 TRBV5-1 ASSLGGAGSRAF
11 TRBJ2-1 TRBV24-1 ATSDPQANEQF
10 TRBJ2-5 TRBV20-1 SATLVKETQY
11 TRBJ2-5 TRBV30 AYSGGIVETQY
14 TRBJ1-3 TRBV6-5 ASSYSTRAQGNTIY
14 TRBJ1-4 TRBV6-5 ASSYSMGQGNEKLF
12 TRBJ1-5 TRBV2 ASSGWAVNQPQH
12 TRBJ1-2 TRBV28 ASSLMGGSLGYT
12 TRBJ1-1 TRBV2 ASSVQGGRTEAF
13 TRBJ2-5 TRBV5-5 ASSLLPTRGETQY
13 TRBJ1-1 TRBV5-6 ASSVMGQVGTEAF
15 TRBJ2-3 TRBV25-1 ASIGGESSINTDTQY
13 TRBJ1-3 TRBV6-1 ASRGSSSSGNTIY
9 TRBJ2-5 TRBV20-1 SVDWRETQY
14 TRBJ1-6 TRBV12-3/TRBV12-4 ASSYVTGRRVLILH
11 TRBJ1-6 TRBV20-1 SAPPTRDSPLH
9 TRBJ2-7 TRBV7-8 AISDRLEQY
9 TRBJ2-7 TRBV20-1 SAPGGGEQY
16 TRBJ2-4 TRBV6-1 ASSPGPGSGGAKNIQY
11 TRBJ1-6 TRBV6-2/TRBV6-3 ASLQGANSPLH
9 TRBJ2-7 TRBV30 AWSQGSEQY
15 TRBJ2-2 TRBV6-1 ASSDWASRENTGELF
10 TRBJ2-5 TRBV12-3/TRBV12-4 ASGRAGETQY
14 TRBJ2-7 TRBV29-1 SVAGTGGESSYEQY
9 TRBJ2-1 TRBV3-1 ASSQVGSEI